This TCR beta chain derives from a study of blood T cell repertoires in COVID-19. Looking at the study overall: Samples taken during acute and convalescent COVID-19 were collected in the United States, Italy and Spain.

In Cohort 3, a recovered donor had either two negative PCRs, clearance, or symptom resolution. Some clones are missing from TCRdb's copy, which holds only in-frame ones; the method was immunoSEQ multiplex PCR. The sample consists of approximately 450,000 clones, 80% to 90% of them appearing once. The CDR3 extends over 15 amino acids. Germline V gene sequence: CDR1 LNHDA, CDR2 SQIVND (reference sequence). V was pared by 4 bases and J by 3 bases, with 16 bases between. V usage is TRBV19 and J usage is TRBJ2-7; D is perhaps TRBD1 (6 bases). The specimen was PBMCs or T cells enriched from blood (not recorded which). This clonotype originated in a man aged 30-40 years who had recovered from COVID-19. CDR3 DNA sequence: TGTGCCAGTAGTACCGCCGGGACATCCGTCTACGAGCAGTACTTC. Translating it yields CASSTAGTSVYEQYF.